This TCR beta chain stems from a study of T cell repertoires in cytomegalovirus infection. At the level of the study: Both CMV infection and a matching HLA type were indicated by public TCR beta signatures.

Germline-derived CDR1 and CDR2 are SNHLY and FYNNEI. There are 15 residues in the CDR3. V lost 7 bases and J lost 10; bases outside the gene matches: 12. MiXCR, run by TCRdb on the reads, gives a single entry per CDR3 protein. Of hundreds of thousands of distinct CDR3 sequences detected, roughly 17% appear once; the ten largest clones hold 12%. The material sequenced was PBMCs. The sequence was collected from a human donor in good health (CMV status not recorded). Some clones in this sample may be carry-over from other donors' samples. The J gene is TRBJ1-6, the V gene TRBV2; 8 bases are shared with TRBD1. CDR3 nucleotide sequence: TGTGCCAGCATTTCGTCAGACAGGGGTAGCTCACCCCTCCACTTT. It encodes CASISSDRGSSPLHF.